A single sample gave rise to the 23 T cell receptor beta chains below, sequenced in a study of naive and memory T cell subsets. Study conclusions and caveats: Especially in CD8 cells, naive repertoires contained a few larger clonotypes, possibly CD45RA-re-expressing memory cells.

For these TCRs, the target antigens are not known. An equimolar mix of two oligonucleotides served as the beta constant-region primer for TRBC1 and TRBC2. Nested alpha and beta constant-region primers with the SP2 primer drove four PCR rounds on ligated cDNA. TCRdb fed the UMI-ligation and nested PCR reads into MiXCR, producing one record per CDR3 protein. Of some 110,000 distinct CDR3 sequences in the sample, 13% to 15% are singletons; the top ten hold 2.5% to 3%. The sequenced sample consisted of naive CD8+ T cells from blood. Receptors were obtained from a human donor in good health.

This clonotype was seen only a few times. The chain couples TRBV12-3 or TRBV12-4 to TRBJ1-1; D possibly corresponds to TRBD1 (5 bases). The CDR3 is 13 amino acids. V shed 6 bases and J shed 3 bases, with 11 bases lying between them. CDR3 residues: CASSWGRDTEAFF. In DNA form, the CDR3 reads TGTGCCAGCAGCTGGGGGAGGGACACTGAAGCTTTCTTT.

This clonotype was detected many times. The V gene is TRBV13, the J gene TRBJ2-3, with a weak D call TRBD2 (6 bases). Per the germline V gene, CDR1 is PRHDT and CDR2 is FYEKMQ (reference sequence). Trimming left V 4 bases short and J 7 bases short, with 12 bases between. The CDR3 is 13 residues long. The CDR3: CASSSGTENTQYF. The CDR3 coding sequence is TGTGCCAGCAGCTCAGGGACTGAGAATACGCAGTATTTT. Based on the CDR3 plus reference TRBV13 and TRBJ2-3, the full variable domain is AAGVIQSPRHLIKEKRETATLKCYPIPRHDTVYWYQQGPGQDPQFLISFYEKMQSDKGSIPDRFSAQQFSDYHSELNMSSLELGDSALYFCASSSGTENTQYFGPGTRLTVL.

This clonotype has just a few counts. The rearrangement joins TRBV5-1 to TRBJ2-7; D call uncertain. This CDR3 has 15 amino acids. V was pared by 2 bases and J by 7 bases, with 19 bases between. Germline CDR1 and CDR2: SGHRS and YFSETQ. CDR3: CASSLRYPEVEEQYF. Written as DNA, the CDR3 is TGCGCCAGCAGCTTAAGATACCCCGAGGTAGAGGAGCAGTACTTC.

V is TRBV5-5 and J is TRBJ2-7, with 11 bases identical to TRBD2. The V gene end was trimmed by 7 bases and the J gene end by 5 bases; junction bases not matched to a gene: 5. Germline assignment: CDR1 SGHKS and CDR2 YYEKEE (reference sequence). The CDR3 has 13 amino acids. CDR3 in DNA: TGTGCCAGCGAGATAGCGGGAGGGAACGAGCAGTACTTC. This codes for CASEIAGGNEQYF. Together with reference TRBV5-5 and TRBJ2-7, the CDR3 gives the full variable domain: DAGVTQSPTHLIKTRGQQVTLRCSPISGHKSVSWYQQVLGQGPQFIFQYYEKEERGRGNFPDRFSARQFPNYSSELNVNALLLGDSALYLCASEIAGGNEQYFGPGTRLTVT.

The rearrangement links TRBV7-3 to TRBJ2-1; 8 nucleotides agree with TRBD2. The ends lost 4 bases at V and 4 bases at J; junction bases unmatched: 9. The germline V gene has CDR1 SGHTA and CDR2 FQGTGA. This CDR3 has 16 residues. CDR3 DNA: TGTGCCAGCAGCTCCACCGGGGGGGCCGCATACAATGAGCAGTTCTTC. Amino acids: CASSSTGGAAYNEQFF.

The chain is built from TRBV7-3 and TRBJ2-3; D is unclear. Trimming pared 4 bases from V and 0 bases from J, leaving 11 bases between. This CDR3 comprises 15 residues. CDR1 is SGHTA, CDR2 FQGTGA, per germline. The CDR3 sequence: CASSSVGGSTDTQYF. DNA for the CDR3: TGTGCCAGCAGCTCCGTCGGCGGAAGCACAGATACGCAGTATTTT.

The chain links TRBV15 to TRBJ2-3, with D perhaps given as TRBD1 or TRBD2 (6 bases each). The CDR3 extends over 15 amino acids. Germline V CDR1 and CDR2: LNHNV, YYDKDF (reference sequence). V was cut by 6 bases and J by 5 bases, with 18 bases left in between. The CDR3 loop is CATRVTGGAEDTQYF. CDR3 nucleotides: TGTGCCACCAGAGTGACCGGGGGCGCGGAAGATACGCAGTATTTT.

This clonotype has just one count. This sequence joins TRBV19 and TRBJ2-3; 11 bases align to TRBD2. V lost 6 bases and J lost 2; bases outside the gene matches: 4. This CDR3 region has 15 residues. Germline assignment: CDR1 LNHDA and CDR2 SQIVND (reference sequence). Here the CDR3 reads CASSRGLADTDTQYF. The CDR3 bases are TGTGCCAGTAGCAGGGGACTAGCGGACACAGATACGCAGTATTTT.

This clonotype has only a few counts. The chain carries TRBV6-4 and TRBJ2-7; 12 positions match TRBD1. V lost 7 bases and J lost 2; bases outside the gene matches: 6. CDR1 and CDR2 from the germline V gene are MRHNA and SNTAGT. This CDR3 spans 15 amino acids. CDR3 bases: TGTGCCAGCACGACCGGGACAGGGGGCGCCTACGAGCAGTACTTC. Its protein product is CASTTGTGGAYEQYF.

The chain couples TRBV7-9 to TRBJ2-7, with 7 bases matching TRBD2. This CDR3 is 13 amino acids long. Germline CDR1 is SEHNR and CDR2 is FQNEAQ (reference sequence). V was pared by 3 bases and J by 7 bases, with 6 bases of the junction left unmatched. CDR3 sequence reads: CASSFPPGGEQYF. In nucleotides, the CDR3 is TGTGCCAGCAGCTTTCCTCCGGGGGGAGAGCAGTACTTC.

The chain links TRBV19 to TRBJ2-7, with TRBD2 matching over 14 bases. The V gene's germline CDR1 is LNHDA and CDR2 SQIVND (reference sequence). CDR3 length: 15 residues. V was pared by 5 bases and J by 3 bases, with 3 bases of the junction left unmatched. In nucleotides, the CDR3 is TGTGCCAGTAGTCCCGGGACTAGCGGGGGCTACGAGCAGTACTTC. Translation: CASSPGTSGGYEQYF.

The CDR3 coding sequence is TGTGCCAGCAACCACGGGGGCGTGCAGTACTTC. Protein sequence: CASNHGGVQYF. J is TRBJ2-7 and V is TRBV3-1, with D possibly being TRBD1 or TRBD2 (6 bases each). This CDR3 is 11 amino acids long. Per the germline V gene, CDR1 is LGHDT and CDR2 is YNNKEL (reference sequence). V shed 7 bases and J shed 9 bases, with 13 bases lying between them.

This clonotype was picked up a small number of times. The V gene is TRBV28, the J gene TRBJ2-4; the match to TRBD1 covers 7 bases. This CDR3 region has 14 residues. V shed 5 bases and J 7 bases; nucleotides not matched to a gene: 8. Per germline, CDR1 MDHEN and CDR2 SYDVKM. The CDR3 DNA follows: TGTGCCAGCAGTCCTCCGGGACAGATCAACATTCAGTACTTC. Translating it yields CASSPPGQINIQYF.

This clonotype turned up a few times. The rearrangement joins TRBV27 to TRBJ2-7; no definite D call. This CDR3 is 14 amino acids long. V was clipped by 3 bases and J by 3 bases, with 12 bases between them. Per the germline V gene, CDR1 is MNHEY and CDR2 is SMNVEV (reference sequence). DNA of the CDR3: TGTGCCAGCAGTTTGTCCCCGAGCTACTACGAGCAGTACTTC. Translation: CASSLSPSYYEQYF.

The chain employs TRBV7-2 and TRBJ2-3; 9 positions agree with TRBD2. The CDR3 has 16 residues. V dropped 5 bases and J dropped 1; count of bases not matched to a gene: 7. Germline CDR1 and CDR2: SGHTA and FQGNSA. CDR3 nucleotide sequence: TGTGCCAGCAGCCTCGTAGCGGGAGAAGGCACAGATACGCAGTATTTT. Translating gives CASSLVAGEGTDTQYF.

CDR3 in amino acids: CASSLNGAGGPYNEQFF. The CDR3 DNA reads TGTGCCAGCAGCCTTAATGGCGCGGGAGGGCCCTACAATGAGCAGTTCTTC. The J gene is TRBJ2-1, the V gene TRBV6-5; 9 positions match TRBD2. This CDR3 is built from 17 residues. CDR1 MNHEY and CDR2 SVGAGI come from the germline V gene. Germline trimming cut 6 bases from V and 2 bases from J; bases unmatched to any gene: 11.

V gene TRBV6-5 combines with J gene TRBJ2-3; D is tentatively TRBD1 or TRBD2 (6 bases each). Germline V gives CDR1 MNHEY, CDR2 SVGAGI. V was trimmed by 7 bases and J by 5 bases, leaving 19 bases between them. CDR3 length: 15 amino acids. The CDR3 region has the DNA TGTGCCAGCAATGCAGGAGGGGGGCCGGGAGATACGCAGTATTTT. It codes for CASNAGGGPGDTQYF.

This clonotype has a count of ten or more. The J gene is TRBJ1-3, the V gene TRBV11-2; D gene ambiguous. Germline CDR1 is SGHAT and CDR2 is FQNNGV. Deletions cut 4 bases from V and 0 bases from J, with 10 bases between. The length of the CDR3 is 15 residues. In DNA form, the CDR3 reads TGTGCCAGCAGCTCCGGAGGTTACTCTGGAAACACCATATATTTT. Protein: CASSSGGYSGNTIYF.

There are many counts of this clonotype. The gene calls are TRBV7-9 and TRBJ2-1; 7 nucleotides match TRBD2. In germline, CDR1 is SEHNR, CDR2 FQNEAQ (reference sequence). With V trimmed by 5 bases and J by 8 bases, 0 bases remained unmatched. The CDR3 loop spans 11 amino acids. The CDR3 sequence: CASSRGDEQFF. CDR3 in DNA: TGTGCCAGCAGCCGGGGGGATGAGCAGTTCTTC.

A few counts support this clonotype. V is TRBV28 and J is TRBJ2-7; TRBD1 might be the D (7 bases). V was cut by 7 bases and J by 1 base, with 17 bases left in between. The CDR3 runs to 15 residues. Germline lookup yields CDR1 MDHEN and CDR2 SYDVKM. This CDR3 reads CASISPGDRSYEQYF. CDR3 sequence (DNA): TGTGCCAGCATCAGTCCGGGGGACAGATCCTACGAGCAGTACTTC.

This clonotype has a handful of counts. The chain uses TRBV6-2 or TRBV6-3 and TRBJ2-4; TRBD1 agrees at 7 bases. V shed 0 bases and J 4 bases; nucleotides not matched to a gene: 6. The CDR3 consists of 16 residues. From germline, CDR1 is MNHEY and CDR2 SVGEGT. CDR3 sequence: CASSYSPGQLKNIQYF. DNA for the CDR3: TGTGCCAGCAGTTACTCCCCGGGACAGCTTAAAAACATTCAGTACTTC.

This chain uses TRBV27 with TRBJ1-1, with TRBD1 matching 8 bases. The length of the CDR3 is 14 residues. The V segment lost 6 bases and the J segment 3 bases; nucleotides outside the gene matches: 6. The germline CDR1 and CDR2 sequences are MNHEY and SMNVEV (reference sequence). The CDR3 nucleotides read TGTGCCAGCAGGCCTCAGGGGGCCGACACTGAAGCTTTCTTT. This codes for CASRPQGADTEAFF.

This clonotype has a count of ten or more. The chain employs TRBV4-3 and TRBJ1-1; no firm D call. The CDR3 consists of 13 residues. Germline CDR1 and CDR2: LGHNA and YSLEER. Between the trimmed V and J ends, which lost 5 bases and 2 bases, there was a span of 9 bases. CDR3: CASSSPVNTEAFF. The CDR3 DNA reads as TGCGCCAGCAGCTCACCGGTCAACACTGAAGCTTTCTTT.